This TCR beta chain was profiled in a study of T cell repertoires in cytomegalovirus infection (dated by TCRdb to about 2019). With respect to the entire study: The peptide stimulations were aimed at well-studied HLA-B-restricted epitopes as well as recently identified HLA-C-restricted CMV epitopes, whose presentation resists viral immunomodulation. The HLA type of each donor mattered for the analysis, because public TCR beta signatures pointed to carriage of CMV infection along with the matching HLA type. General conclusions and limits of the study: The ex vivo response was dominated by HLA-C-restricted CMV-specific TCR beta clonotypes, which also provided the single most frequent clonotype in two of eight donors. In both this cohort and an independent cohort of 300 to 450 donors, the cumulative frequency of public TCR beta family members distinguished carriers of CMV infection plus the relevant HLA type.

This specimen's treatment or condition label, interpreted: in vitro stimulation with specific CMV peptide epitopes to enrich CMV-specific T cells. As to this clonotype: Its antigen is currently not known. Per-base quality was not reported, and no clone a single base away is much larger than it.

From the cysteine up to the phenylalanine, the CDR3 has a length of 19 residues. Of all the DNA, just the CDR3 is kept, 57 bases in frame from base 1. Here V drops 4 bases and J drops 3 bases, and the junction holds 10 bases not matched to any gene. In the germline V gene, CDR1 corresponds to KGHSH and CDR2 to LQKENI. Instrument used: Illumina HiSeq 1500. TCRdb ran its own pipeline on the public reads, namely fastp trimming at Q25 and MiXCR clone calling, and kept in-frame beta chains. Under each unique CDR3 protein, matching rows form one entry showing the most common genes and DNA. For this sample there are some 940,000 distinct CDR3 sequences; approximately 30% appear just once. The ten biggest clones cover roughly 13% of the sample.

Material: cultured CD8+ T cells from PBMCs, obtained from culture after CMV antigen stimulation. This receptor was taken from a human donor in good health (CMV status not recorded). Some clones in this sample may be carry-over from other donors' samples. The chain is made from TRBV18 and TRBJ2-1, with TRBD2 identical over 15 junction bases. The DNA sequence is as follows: TGTGCCAGCTCACTAGGACTAGCGGGGGGGCTCGAGCTCTACAATGAGCAGTTCTTC. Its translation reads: CASSLGLAGGLELYNEQFF.